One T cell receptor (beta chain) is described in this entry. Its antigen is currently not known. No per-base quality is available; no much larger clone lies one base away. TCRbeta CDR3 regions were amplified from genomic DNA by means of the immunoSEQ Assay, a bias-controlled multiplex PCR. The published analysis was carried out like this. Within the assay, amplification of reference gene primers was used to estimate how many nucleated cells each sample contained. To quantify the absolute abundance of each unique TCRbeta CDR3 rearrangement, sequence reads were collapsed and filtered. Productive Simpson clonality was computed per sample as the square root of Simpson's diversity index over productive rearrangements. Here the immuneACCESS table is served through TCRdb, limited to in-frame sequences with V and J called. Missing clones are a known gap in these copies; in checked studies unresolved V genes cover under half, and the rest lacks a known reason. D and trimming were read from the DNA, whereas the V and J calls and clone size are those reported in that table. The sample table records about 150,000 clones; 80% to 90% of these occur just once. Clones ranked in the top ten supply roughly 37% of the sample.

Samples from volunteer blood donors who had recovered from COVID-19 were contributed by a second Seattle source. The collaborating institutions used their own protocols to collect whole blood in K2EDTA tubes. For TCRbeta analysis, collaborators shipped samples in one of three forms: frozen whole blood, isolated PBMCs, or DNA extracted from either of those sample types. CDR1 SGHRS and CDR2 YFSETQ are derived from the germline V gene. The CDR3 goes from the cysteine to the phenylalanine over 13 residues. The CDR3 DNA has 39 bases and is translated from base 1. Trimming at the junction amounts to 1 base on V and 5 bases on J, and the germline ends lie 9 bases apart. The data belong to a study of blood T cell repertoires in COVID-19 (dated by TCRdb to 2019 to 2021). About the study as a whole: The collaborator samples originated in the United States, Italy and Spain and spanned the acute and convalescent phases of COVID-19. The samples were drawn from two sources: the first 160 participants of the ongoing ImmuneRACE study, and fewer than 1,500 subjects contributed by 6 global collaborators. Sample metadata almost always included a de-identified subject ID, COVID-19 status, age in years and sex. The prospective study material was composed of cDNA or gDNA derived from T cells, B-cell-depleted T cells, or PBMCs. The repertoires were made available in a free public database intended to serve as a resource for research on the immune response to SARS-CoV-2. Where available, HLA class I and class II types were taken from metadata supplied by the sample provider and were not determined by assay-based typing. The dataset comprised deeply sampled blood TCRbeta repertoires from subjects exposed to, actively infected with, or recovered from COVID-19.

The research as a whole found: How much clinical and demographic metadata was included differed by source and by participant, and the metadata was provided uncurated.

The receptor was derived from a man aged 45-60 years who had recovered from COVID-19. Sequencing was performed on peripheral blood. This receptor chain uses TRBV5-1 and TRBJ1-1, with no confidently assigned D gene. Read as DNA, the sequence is TGCGCCAGCAGCTTGACCCGAGGAACTGAAGCTTTCTTT. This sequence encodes CASSLTRGTEAFF.